The source of this T cell receptor beta chain is a study of blood T cell repertoires in COVID-19. About the study: Sources were T cells, B-cell-depleted T cells, or PBMCs; the material itself was cDNA or gDNA.

From germline, CDR1 is ENHRY and CDR2 SYGVKD. The V and J ends lost 2 bases and 6 bases, in that order; junction bases with no gene match: 13. This CDR3 region has 17 residues. Here immunoSEQ multiplex PCR was the method, and the copy in TCRdb shows in-frame clones only, minus some. The data contain fewer than 100,000 clones, roughly 90% of them singletons. Sequencing was performed on peripheral blood. The rearrangement links TRBV10-3 to TRBJ1-5, with 7 bases aligning to TRBD1. This receptor was taken from a woman over 75 with acute or convalescent COVID-19. This CDR3 reads CAISETLSRGASQPQHF. The CDR3 nucleotides are TGTGCCATCAGTGAGACCTTAAGCAGGGGGGCAAGTCAGCCCCAGCATTTT.